This T cell receptor beta chain is from a study of beta chain features in type 1 diabetes. Looking at the study overall: Age, gender and cell yields were alike across patients and healthy donors. Overall study results and limits: More deletions and fewer insertions at VDJ junctions were found in patients with type 1 diabetes.

TCRB transcripts that were expressed got sequenced, as all of the isolated RNA had been reverse transcribed. This table comes from immunoSEQ multiplex PCR, and its TCRdb copy is limited to in-frame clones, with some not included. The table has hundreds of thousands of clones, roughly 15% seen once. The CDR3 contains 12 residues. From germline, CDR1 is MNHEY and CDR2 SMNVEV (reference sequence). Trimming cost V 6 bases and J 12 bases, with 15 bases left between them. CD4+ naive, central memory, regulatory and stem cell-like memory subsets were isolated by sorting on CD45RO/CCR7/CD25/CD127/CD95/CD27. A few counts support this clone. The antigen is undetermined.

The receptor was derived from a woman younger than 30 in good health. The chain carries TRBV27 and TRBJ2-1, with D perhaps assigned TRBD1 or TRBD2 (6 bases each). The sample consisted of naive CD4+ T cells from blood. CDR3 sequence reads: CASSRTEGGQFF. CDR3 in DNA: TGTGCCAGCAGCCGTACCGAGGGGGGGCAGTTCTTC.